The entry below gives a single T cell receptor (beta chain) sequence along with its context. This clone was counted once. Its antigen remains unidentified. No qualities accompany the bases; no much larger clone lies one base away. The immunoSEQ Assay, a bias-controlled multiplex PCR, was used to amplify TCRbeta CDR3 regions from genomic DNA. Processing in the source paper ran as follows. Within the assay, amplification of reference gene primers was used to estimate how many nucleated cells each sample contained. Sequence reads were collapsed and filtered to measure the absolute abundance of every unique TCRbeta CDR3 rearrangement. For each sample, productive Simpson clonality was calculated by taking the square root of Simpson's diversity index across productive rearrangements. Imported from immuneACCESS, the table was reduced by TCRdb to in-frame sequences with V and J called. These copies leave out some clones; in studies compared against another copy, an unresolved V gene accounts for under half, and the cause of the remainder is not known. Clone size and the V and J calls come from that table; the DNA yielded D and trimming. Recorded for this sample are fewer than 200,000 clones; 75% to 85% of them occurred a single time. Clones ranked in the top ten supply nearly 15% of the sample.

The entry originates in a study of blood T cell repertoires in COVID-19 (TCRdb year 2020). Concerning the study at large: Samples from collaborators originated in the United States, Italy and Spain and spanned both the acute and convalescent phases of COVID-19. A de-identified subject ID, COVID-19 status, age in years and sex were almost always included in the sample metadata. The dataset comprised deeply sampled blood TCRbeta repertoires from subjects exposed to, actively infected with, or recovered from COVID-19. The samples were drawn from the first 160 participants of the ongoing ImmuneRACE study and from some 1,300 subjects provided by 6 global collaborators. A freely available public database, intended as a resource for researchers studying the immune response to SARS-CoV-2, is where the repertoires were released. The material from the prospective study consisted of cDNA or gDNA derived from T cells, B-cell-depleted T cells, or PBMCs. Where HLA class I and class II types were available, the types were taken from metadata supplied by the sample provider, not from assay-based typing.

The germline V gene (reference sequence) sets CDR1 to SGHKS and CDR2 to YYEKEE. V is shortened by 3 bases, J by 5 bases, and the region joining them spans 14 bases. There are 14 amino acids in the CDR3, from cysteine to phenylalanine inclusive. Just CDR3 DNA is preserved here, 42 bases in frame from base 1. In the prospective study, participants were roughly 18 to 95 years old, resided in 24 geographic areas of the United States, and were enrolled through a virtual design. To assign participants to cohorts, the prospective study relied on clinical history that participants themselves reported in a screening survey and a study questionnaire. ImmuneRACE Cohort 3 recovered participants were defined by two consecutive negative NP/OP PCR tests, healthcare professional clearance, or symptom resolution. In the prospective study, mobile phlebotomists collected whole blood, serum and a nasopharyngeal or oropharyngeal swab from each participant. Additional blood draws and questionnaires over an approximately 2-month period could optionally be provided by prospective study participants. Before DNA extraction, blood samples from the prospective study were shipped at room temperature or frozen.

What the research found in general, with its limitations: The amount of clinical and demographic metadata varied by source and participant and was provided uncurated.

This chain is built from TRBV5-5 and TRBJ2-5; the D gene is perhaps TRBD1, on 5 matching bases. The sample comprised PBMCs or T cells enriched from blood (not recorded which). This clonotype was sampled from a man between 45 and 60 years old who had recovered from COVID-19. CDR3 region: CASSSGAGMETQYF. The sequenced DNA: TGTGCCAGCAGCTCTGGGGCAGGGATGGAGACCCAGTACTTC.